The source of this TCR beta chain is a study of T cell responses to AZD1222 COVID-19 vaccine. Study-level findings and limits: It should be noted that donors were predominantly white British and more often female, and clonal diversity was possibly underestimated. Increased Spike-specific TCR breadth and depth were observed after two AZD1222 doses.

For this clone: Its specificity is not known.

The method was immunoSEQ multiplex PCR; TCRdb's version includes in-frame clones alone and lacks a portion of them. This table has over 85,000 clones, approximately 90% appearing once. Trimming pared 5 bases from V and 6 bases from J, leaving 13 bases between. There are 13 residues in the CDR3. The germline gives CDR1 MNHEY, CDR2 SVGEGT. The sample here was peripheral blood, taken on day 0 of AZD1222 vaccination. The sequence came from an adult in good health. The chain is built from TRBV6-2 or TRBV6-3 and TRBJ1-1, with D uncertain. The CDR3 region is CASSDTPGPEAFF. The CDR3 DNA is TGTGCCAGCAGTGATACGCCTGGCCCTGAAGCTTTCTTT.